The rows below give T cell receptor beta chains drawn from one sample of a study of blood T cells in healthy people across ages. One entry per CDR3 protein results from TCRdb running MiXCR on the 5' RACE reads. The sample carries 850,000 to 1,000,000 distinct CDR3 sequences, under 50% recorded once. Sequences were obtained from blood. The origin of the receptors is a man aged 25-40 years in good health. The CDR3 runs from the conserved cysteine through the conserved F or W. A D gene is named only where the DNA matches it firmly. Size tells how often a clone was seen (once, few, many) or the class of an expanded clone, and some rows leave it out.

>TRBV12-3/TRBV12-4|TRBJ2-5|few|TRBD1
TGTGCCAGCAGTACTGGACAGGCAGAGACCCAGTACTTC
CASSTGQAETQYF
>TRBV27|TRBJ1-2|NA|NA
TGTGCCAGCAGGGACGCCGGGACCGTAAACTATGGCTACACCTTC
CASRDAGTVNYGYTF
>TRBV7-9|TRBJ2-3|NA|NA
TGTGCCAGCAGCTTCCACACAGGGGGGACTAGCGATACGCAGTATTTT
CASSFHTGGTSDTQYF
>TRBV30|TRBJ1-2|NA|NA
TGTGCCTGGCTGGATGGCTACACCTTC
CAWLDGYTF
>TRBV12-3/TRBV12-4|TRBJ2-1|NA|NA
TGTGCCAGCAGTTTAGCCGCAGGGGTGGGAAATGAGCAGTTCTTC
CASSLAAGVGNEQFF
>TRBV5-1|TRBJ1-1|NA|TRBD1
TGCGCCAGTTCTTTACAGGGGTCCAACACTGAAGCTTTCTTT
CASSLQGSNTEAFF
>TRBV7-2|TRBJ2-5|NA|TRBD2
TGTGCCAGCAGCATCGACCAGGGACTAGCCAAGACCCAGTACTTC
CASSIDQGLAKTQYF
>TRBV20-1|TRBJ2-7|few|TRBD2
TGCAGTGCTAGGTGGGCTAGCGGTTCCTACGAGCAGTACTTC
CSARWASGSYEQYF
>TRBV28|TRBJ1-5|once|NA
TGTGCCAGCAGTGGAGACAGAAATAGCAATCAGCCCCAGCATTTT
CASSGDRNSNQPQHF
>TRBV6-4|TRBJ2-5|NA|TRBD2
TGTGCCAGCAAACTACTAGCGGAGAGCCAAGAGACCCAGTACTTC
CASKLLAESQETQYF
>TRBV29-1|TRBJ1-3|NA|NA
TGCAGCGCACAGGGAAACTCTGGAAACACCATATATTTT
CSAQGNSGNTIYF
>TRBV28|TRBJ2-4|few|NA
TGTGCCAGCAGTGGAGCAATTCAGTACTTC
CASSGAIQYF
>TRBV15|TRBJ2-3|few|NA
TGTGCCACCAGCAGAGGGTTGGACTTGAAAAATACGCAGTATTTT
CATSRGLDLKNTQYF
>TRBV28|TRBJ1-6|NA|NA
TGTGCCAGCAGTTTATCTAGAGGTTTTGGCTCCTATAATTCACCCCTCCACTTT
CASSLSRGFGSYNSPLHF
>TRBV5-1|TRBJ2-7|many|TRBD1
TGCGCCAGCAGCTTGGAACAGGGGGCCTACGAGCAGTACTTC
CASSLEQGAYEQYF
>TRBV6-5|TRBJ2-7|NA|TRBD1
TGTGCCAGCAGCCTGGACAGGGTGCAGTACTTC
CASSLDRVQYF
>TRBV3-1|TRBJ2-7|few|TRBD2
TGTGCCAGCAGCGCAGCTAGCGGGGACGAGCAGTACTTC
CASSAASGDEQYF
>TRBV6-5|TRBJ2-4|NA|NA
TGTGCCAGCAGTTACTCGAACGCCGTGGGGGGAAACATTCAGTACTTC
CASSYSNAVGGNIQYF
>TRBV4-2|TRBJ1-2|NA|TRBD1
TGTGCCAGCAGCCAAGAAGGCCCAGGGGGCTATGGCTACACCTTC
CASSQEGPGGYGYTF
>TRBV9|TRBJ2-5|NA|NA
TGTGCCAGCAGCGTAGCTACTGGAGAGGGGGAGACCCAGTACTTC
CASSVATGEGETQYF
>TRBV12-3/TRBV12-4|TRBJ2-7|NA|NA
TGTGCCAGCAGTTTCGAGGGGAACGAGCAGTACTTC
CASSFEGNEQYF
>TRBV27|TRBJ2-1|NA|NA
TGTGCCAGCAGTTTGTTCTCTGGCTACAATGAGCAGTTCTTC
CASSLFSGYNEQFF
>TRBV7-2|TRBJ2-7|NA|NA
TGTGCCAGCAGCTTAGCGGCGGGGGCGCGAGGGAACGAGCAGTACTTC
CASSLAAGARGNEQYF
>TRBV20-1|TRBJ2-5|few|NA
TGCAGTGCTGCGGGTGAGACCCAGTACTTC
CSAAGETQYF
>TRBV4-1|TRBJ2-1|many|TRBD1
TGCGCCAGCAGCCACCGGGACAGGAGCTCCTACAATGAGCAGTTCTTC
CASSHRDRSSYNEQFF
>TRBV5-5|TRBJ2-3|NA|NA
TGTGCCAGCAGCTTGGGTGGCAGTTTCACAGATACGCAGTATTTT
CASSLGGSFTDTQYF
>TRBV6-5|TRBJ2-1|NA|NA
TGTGCCAGCAGGCAGACAGGTAGAGATGAGCAGTTCTTC
CASRQTGRDEQFF
>TRBV5-1|TRBJ2-1|NA|TRBD2
TGCGCCAGCAGCTTGGGCGGACTAGTCGTCAATGAGCAGTTCTTC
CASSLGGLVVNEQFF
>TRBV7-3|TRBJ1-2|NA|NA
TGTGCCAGCAGCGCGAAAGAAGGCTACACCTTC
CASSAKEGYTF
>TRBV5-1|TRBJ1-2|few|NA
TGCGCCAGCAGCTTCGACCAAGTCTATGGCTACACCTTC
CASSFDQVYGYTF
>TRBV10-3|TRBJ2-1|NA|TRBD1
TGTGCCATCAGTGAGCCGGGACAGGTCATATCGTACAATGAGCAGTTCTTC
CAISEPGQVISYNEQFF
>TRBV28|TRBJ2-3|NA|NA
TGTGCCAGCAGTTTCGGGCGGCCCTCCACAGATACGCAGTATTTT
CASSFGRPSTDTQYF
>TRBV6-4|TRBJ2-3|NA|NA
TGTGCCAGCAGCGAAATGCCCGGGAGACCGGATACGCAGTATTTT
CASSEMPGRPDTQYF
>TRBV6-5|TRBJ2-7|few|NA
TGTGCCAGCAGCCCCGGACAAGACGAGCAGTACTTC
CASSPGQDEQYF
>TRBV7-2|TRBJ2-3|NA|TRBD1
TGTGCCAGCAGCTTAATAGGGACAGGGGGGACAGATACGCAGTATTTT
CASSLIGTGGTDTQYF
>TRBV19|TRBJ2-7|few|NA
TGTGCCAGTAGTACCCCGGGGTTGCCCTACGAGCAGTACTTC
CASSTPGLPYEQYF
>TRBV10-3|TRBJ2-2|NA|NA
TGTGCCCACGGAGGCGGTCCCGGGGAGCTGTTTTTT
CAHGGGPGELFF
>TRBV7-6|TRBJ2-7|NA|NA
TGTGCCAGCAGCAAAGAGGCAGGCAATAGCGTCTACGAGCAGTACTTC
CASSKEAGNSVYEQYF
>TRBV3-1|TRBJ2-7|many|TRBD1
TGTGCCAGCAGCCAAGCCCGGGCAGGGGGCAGCGAGCAGTACTTC
CASSQARAGGSEQYF
>TRBV5-1|TRBJ1-2|NA|NA
TGCGCCAGCAGCTTAAGGGACCGAGATCCCGATGGCTACACCTTC
CASSLRDRDPDGYTF
>TRBV9|TRBJ2-5|NA|TRBD2
TGTGCCAGCAGCCCAATGGGACTAGCGGGGCAAGAGACCCAGTACTTC
CASSPMGLAGQETQYF
>TRBV2|TRBJ2-7|few|NA
TGTGCCAGCAGTGAATGGCATTACGAGCAGTACTTC
CASSEWHYEQYF
>TRBV6-5|TRBJ2-2|NA|NA
TGTGCCATCTCCGGGGGAACCACCGGGGAGCTGTTTTTT
CAISGGTTGELFF
>TRBV9|TRBJ2-3|NA|NA
TGTGCCAGCAGCCCCCAAAGGGCGCCAGATACGCAGTATTTT
CASSPQRAPDTQYF
>TRBV28|TRBJ2-1|NA|NA
TGTGCCAGCAGAGAGGTGGACTCCTACAATGAGCAGTTCTTC
CASREVDSYNEQFF
>TRBV20-1|TRBJ1-2|NA|NA
TGCAGTGCTAGAGGGAGGGTTTCGGTGTTCGATGGCTACACCTTC
CSARGRVSVFDGYTF
>TRBV7-9|TRBJ1-1|few|NA
TGTGCTTCGGGATGGAACACTGAAGCTTTCTTT
CASGWNTEAFF